These 30 T cell receptor beta chains were all obtained from the same sample, sequenced in a study of T cell responses to AZD1222 COVID-19 vaccine. The repertoire was sequenced with immunoSEQ multiplex PCR; TCRdb's copy has only in-frame clones and lacks some. This sample has roughly 150,000 clones, with about nine tenths found just once. The specimen was peripheral blood, collected on day 0 of AZD1222 vaccination. The receptors shown here come from an adult in good health.

The chain joins TRBV2 to TRBJ2-7, with 8 bases that match TRBD1. CDR3 size: 13 residues. CDR1 is SNHLY and CDR2 is FYNNEI in the germline V gene. The V gene end was trimmed by 4 bases and the J gene end by 5 bases; junction bases not matched to a gene: 4. The CDR3 loop is CASSGMTGDEQYF. The CDR3 DNA is TGTGCCAGCAGTGGTATGACAGGGGACGAGCAGTACTTC.

The V call is TRBV5-1, the J call TRBJ1-1; 8 bases are a match to TRBD1. The CDR3 is made up of 18 amino acids. Germline V lookup: CDR1 SGHRS, CDR2 YFSETQ. V lost 2 bases and J lost 0; bases outside the gene matches: 12. CDR3 sequence: CASSFGQGSMSMNTEAFF. As DNA, the CDR3 is TGCGCCAGCAGCTTCGGACAGGGTTCTATGTCTATGAACACTGAAGCTTTCTTT.

The rearrangement joins TRBV15 to TRBJ2-7; D is undetermined. The CDR3 runs to 12 residues. With 5 bases removed from V and 3 bases from J, the gap between germline ends came to 8 bases. Germline V lookup: CDR1 LNHNV, CDR2 YYDKDF (reference sequence). CDR3 nucleotides: TGTGCCACCAGCTCAGTGGGCTACGAGCAGTACTTC. Amino acid sequence: CATSSVGYEQYF.

The J gene is TRBJ1-1, the V gene TRBV5-1, with 10 bases that match TRBD1. The CDR3 contains 15 residues. Germline V gene lookup returns CDR1 SGHRS and CDR2 YFSETQ. V was clipped by 1 base and J by 6 bases; unmatched bases: 6. The CDR3 DNA sequence: TGCGCCAGCAGCTTGCTGGGACAGGGGAAGGCTGAAGCTTTCTTT. It codes for CASSLLGQGKAEAFF.

The rearrangement joins TRBV6-2 or TRBV6-3 to TRBJ2-2; possibly TRBD2 for D (5 bases). Per the germline V gene, CDR1 is MNHEY and CDR2 is SVGEGT. Trimming shortened V by 4 bases and J by 0 bases, and 18 bases separated the two germline ends. The CDR3 is made up of 18 amino acids. DNA for the CDR3: TGTGCCAGCAGTTGGGGTATCGAGGGAGCGGCGAACACCGGGGAGCTGTTTTTT. Residues: CASSWGIEGAANTGELFF.

This clone was counted once. The V call is TRBV28, the J call TRBJ2-7, with D tentatively TRBD2 (5 bases). The germline CDR1 and CDR2 sequences are MDHEN and SYDVKM. The ends were cut back, 2 bases at V and 5 bases at J, with 10 bases in the middle. This CDR3 spans 13 amino acids. CDR3: CASSLPGNHEQYF. DNA for the CDR3: TGTGCCAGCAGTTTACCGGGGAACCACGAGCAGTACTTC.

The J gene is TRBJ2-2, the V gene TRBV3-1 (or the pseudogene TRBV3-2); 14 bases map to TRBD2. This CDR3 has 16 residues. Germline values: CDR1 LGHDT, CDR2 YNNKEL (reference sequence). Trimming cost V 4 bases and J 10 bases; bases outside gene matches: 8. The CDR3 DNA follows: TGTGCCAGCAGCCGAGGGACTAGCGGGAGATGGGAGGAGCTGTTTTTT. It encodes CASSRGTSGRWEELFF.

The chain joins TRBV7-2 to TRBJ2-1; 7 positions match TRBD2. Germline assignment: CDR1 SGHTA and CDR2 FQGNSA. V was pared by 4 bases and J by 0 bases, with 6 bases of the junction left unmatched. The CDR3 runs 16 residues. The DNA of the CDR3 is TGTGCCAGCAGCTCATTTAGCGGGCGCTCCTACAATGAGCAGTTCTTC. Translating gives CASSSFSGRSYNEQFF.

This rearrangement joins TRBV7-6 to TRBJ2-1; D might be TRBD1 (5 bases). V was pared by 0 bases and J by 4 bases, with 10 bases between. This CDR3 contains 15 residues. Germline CDR1 SGHVS, CDR2 FNYEAQ. The CDR3 nucleotides are TGTGCCAGCAGCTTAGCCGCAGGGCGGTACAATGAGCAGTTCTTC. Amino acid sequence: CASSLAAGRYNEQFF.

The chain employs TRBV4-1 and TRBJ2-7, with D possibly matching TRBD1 (5 bases). The germline gives CDR1 MGHRA, CDR2 YSYEKL. The CDR3 has 14 residues. Trimming shortened V by 4 bases and J by 5 bases, and 15 bases separated the two germline ends. Here the CDR3 reads CASSPNIQVNEQYF. CDR3 DNA: TGCGCCAGCAGCCCTAACATACAGGTCAACGAGCAGTACTTC.

This clone was observed once. The chain employs TRBV28 and TRBJ1-6; D may be TRBD1 (6 bases). The CDR3 is made up of 15 amino acids. The germline V gene has CDR1 MDHEN and CDR2 SYDVKM. V was cut by 6 bases and J by 10 bases, with 19 bases left in between. The CDR3, as DNA: TGTGCCAGCAGGCGAAAGGGGGTTCGGGAATCACCCCTCCACTTT. Translated, it gives CASRRKGVRESPLHF.

The chain has TRBV27 and TRBJ2-5, with 7 bases aligning to TRBD2. This CDR3 contains 13 residues. In germline, CDR1 is MNHEY, CDR2 SMNVEV (reference sequence). The V segment lost 5 bases and the J segment 4 bases; nucleotides outside the gene matches: 4. The CDR3 sequence is CASSRGVRETQYF. For the CDR3, the DNA is TGTGCCAGCAGTCGGGGGGTCCGAGAGACCCAGTACTTC.

The chain is built from TRBV7-3 and TRBJ2-2; D uncertain. V lost 1 base and J 2 bases, leaving 8 bases between the germline ends. The CDR3 contains 15 residues. CDR1 and CDR2 from the germline V gene are SGHTA and FQGTGA. This CDR3 reads CASSLMLGNTGELFF. In nucleotides, the CDR3 is TGTGCCAGCAGCTTAATGCTTGGTAACACCGGGGAGCTGTTTTTT.

The rearrangement uses TRBV28 and TRBJ2-6, with TRBD2 matching 12 bases. The CDR3 length is 16 residues. V shed 8 bases and J 0 bases; nucleotides not matched to a gene: 2. CDR1 and CDR2 from the germline V gene are MDHEN and SYDVKM. The CDR3, as DNA: TGTGCCAGCCGACTAGCGGGAGTCTCTGGGGCCAACGTCCTGACTTTC. This codes for CASRLAGVSGANVLTF.

Ten or more counts support this clone. This chain connects TRBV7-2 to TRBJ2-1, with 13 positions matching TRBD2. Germline values: CDR1 SGHTA, CDR2 FQGNSA. V was pared by 5 bases and J by 9 bases, with 10 bases of the junction left unmatched. The CDR3 spans 16 residues. The CDR3 sequence: CASSPGLAGALGEQFF. The CDR3 DNA is TGTGCCAGCAGCCCAGGACTAGCGGGAGCCCTTGGTGAGCAGTTCTTC.

This sequence joins TRBV25-1 and TRBJ2-7, with D possibly being TRBD1 or TRBD2 (5 bases each). The CDR3 is 13 residues long. Germline V CDR1 and CDR2: MGHDK, SYGVNS. Trimming took off 2 bases at V and 7 bases at J, with 12 bases between the two ends. The CDR3 sequence is CASSEPGTGEQYF. CDR3 coding DNA: TGTGCCAGCAGTGAACCAGGGACGGGGGAGCAGTACTTC.

The genes are TRBV19 and TRBJ1-2; D remains unclear. Germline CDR1 is LNHDA and CDR2 is SQIVND (reference sequence). There are 13 residues in the CDR3. Trimming removed 4 bases from V and 5 bases from J, with 11 bases in between. The CDR3 region has the DNA TGTGCCAGTAGTACCCGGACGGCTTATGGCTACACCTTC. It encodes CASSTRTAYGYTF.

This rearrangement joins TRBV6-5 to TRBJ2-3; 9 positions match TRBD1. The trim removed 10 bases at V and 2 bases at J, leaving 10 bases unmatched. Germline V gene sequence: CDR1 MNHEY, CDR2 SVGAGI. This CDR3 is 15 amino acids long. The CDR3: CATQGQGLFTDTQYF. The CDR3 region has the DNA TGTGCCACCCAGGGACAGGGCCTATTCACAGATACGCAGTATTTT.

This clone was seen only once. The chain joins TRBV6-5 to TRBJ2-7; D is perhaps TRBD2 (7 bases). This CDR3 is built from 12 residues. V was clipped by 11 bases and J by 4 bases, with 15 bases between them. Germline lookup yields CDR1 MNHEY and CDR2 SVGAGI. The CDR3 here is CAASGGIYEQYF. In nucleotides, the CDR3 is TGTGCCGCGTCGGGGGGCATATACGAGCAGTACTTC.

This chain uses TRBV9 with TRBJ2-7; D is ambiguous. V was trimmed by 3 bases and J by 3 bases, leaving 4 bases between them. The V gene's germline CDR1 is SGDLS and CDR2 YYNGEE. This CDR3 region has 11 residues. In DNA, the CDR3 is TGTGCCAGCAGCGCCGACTACGAGCAGTACTTC. It specifies CASSADYEQYF.

V is TRBV7-9 and J is TRBJ2-5; D gene unclear. V was pared by 3 bases and J by 2 bases, with 13 bases between. The germline gives CDR1 SEHNR, CDR2 FQNEAQ (reference sequence). The CDR3 spans 15 residues. Here the CDR3 reads CASSFPRRGQETQYF. The DNA of the CDR3 is TGTGCCAGCAGCTTCCCGAGACGAGGTCAAGAGACCCAGTACTTC.

The genes are TRBV9 and TRBJ1-2; D is possibly TRBD1 (6 bases). V lost 3 bases and J 2 bases, leaving 11 bases between the germline ends. This CDR3 comprises 14 residues. In germline, CDR1 is SGDLS, CDR2 YYNGEE. CDR3 DNA: TGTGCCAGCAGCGACCTACAGGGAAACTATGGCTACACCTTC. Its translation: CASSDLQGNYGYTF.

The chain employs TRBV11-1 and TRBJ1-1; D ambiguous. Trimming removed 5 bases at V and 3 bases at J, with 7 bases between. The length of the CDR3 is 12 residues. Germline CDR1 reads SGHAT; CDR2 reads FQDESV (reference sequence). The CDR3 region has the DNA TGTGCCAGCAGCCCACGGTACACTGAAGCTTTCTTT. It translates to CASSPRYTEAFF.

J is TRBJ1-1 and V is TRBV28, with TRBD1 matching over 11 bases. The germline CDR1 and CDR2 sequences are MDHEN and SYDVKM. J was trimmed by 3 bases and V by 6 bases; bases with no gene match: 3. The CDR3 is 14 amino acids. The CDR3 DNA follows: TGTGCCAGCAGCCGGGGACAGGGGGACACTGAAGCTTTCTTT. It encodes CASSRGQGDTEAFF. Full variable domain (outside the CDR3, taken from reference TRBV28 and TRBJ1-1): DVKVTQSSRYLVKRTGEKVFLECVQDMDHENMFWYRQDPGLGLRLIYFSYDVKMKEKGDIPEGYSVSREKKERFSLILESASTNQTSMYLCASSRGQGDTEAFFGQGTRLTVV.

This clone was observed a single time. This chain links TRBV28 with TRBJ1-1; a possible D gene is TRBD1 (6 bases). Trimming shortened V by 2 bases and J by 1 base, and 8 bases separated the two germline ends. Germline CDR1 MDHEN, CDR2 SYDVKM. The CDR3 totals 14 residues. The CDR3: CASSLGGTNTEAFF. The CDR3 nucleotides are TGTGCCAGCAGTTTAGGGGGCACGAACACTGAAGCTTTCTTT.

The V and J genes are TRBV4-3 and TRBJ2-5; unclear D gene. The CDR3 has 15 amino acids. CDR1 and CDR2 from the germline V gene are LGHNA and YSLEER. V lost 2 bases to trimming and J lost 5 bases, with 15 bases between them. The CDR3 bases are TGCGCCAGCAGCCAAAGCATCCTAGAAGGGGAGACCCAGTACTTC. It specifies CASSQSILEGETQYF.

The J gene is TRBJ2-3, the V gene TRBV9; 9 positions agree with TRBD2. The CDR3 sequence is 15 residues long. After removal of 2 bases from V and 2 bases from J, the junction contained 3 bases not matched to a gene. Per germline, CDR1 SGDLS and CDR2 YYNGEE. The CDR3 region is CASSVLAGVTDTQYF. The CDR3 coding sequence is TGTGCCAGCAGCGTTTTAGCGGGAGTCACAGATACGCAGTATTTT. The variable domain in full, completed from reference TRBV9 and TRBJ2-3, reads DSGVTQTPKHLITATGQRVTLRCSPRSGDLSVYWYQQSLDQGLQFLIQYYNGEERAKGNILERFSAQQFPDLHSELNLSSLELGDSALYFCASSVLAGVTDTQYFGPGTRLTVL.

The chain couples TRBV27 to TRBJ1-2; D not resolved. This CDR3 is built from 14 residues. Deletions cut 6 bases from V and 4 bases from J, with 15 bases between. Germline V gene data show CDR1 as MNHEY and CDR2 as SMNVEV (reference sequence). The CDR3 region has the DNA TGTGCCAGCAGATCCAACCCCACCTCCTATGGCTACACCTTC. Protein product: CASRSNPTSYGYTF.

The count of this clone is one. The CDR3 spells CASSIPAGGSVSNTGELFF. CDR3 DNA: TGTGCCAGTAGTATACCCGCAGGAGGTTCGGTCTCGAACACCGGGGAGCTGTTTTTT. V and J are TRBV19 and TRBJ2-2; D is perhaps TRBD2 (5 bases). CDR1 and CDR2 (germline): LNHDA, SQIVND (reference sequence). The CDR3 is 19 residues long. The V end lost 2 bases, the J end lost 0 bases, and 19 bases lay between the germline ends.

The CDR3 protein is CASSRLDVPSGVAYEQYF. In DNA form, the CDR3 reads TGTGCCAGCAGCCGGCTGGACGTCCCTAGCGGGGTGGCCTACGAGCAGTACTTC. The V call is TRBV14, the J call TRBJ2-7; 9 bases map to TRBD2. The CDR3 is made up of 18 amino acids. With 4 bases clipped from V and 2 bases from J, the junction kept 15 bases outside the gene matches. The germline V gene encodes CDR1 SGHDN and CDR2 FVKESK.